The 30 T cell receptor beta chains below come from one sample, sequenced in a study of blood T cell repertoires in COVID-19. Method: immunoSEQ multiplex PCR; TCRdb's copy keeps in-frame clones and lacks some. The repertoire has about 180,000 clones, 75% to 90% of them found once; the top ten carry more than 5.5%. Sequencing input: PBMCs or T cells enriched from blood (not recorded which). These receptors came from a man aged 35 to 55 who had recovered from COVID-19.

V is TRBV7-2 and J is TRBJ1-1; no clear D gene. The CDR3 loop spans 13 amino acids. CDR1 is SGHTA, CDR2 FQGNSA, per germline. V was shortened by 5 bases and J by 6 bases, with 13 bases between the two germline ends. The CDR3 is CASSRLTYAEAFF. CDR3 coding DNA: TGTGCCAGCAGCAGGTTGACATACGCTGAAGCTTTCTTT.

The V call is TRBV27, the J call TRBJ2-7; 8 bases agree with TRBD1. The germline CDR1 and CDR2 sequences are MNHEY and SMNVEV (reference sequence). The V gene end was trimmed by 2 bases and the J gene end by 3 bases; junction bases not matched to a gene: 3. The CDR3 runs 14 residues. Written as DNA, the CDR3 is TGTGCCAGCAGTTTAAAGGGACAGGACTACGAGCAGTACTTC. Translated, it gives CASSLKGQDYEQYF.

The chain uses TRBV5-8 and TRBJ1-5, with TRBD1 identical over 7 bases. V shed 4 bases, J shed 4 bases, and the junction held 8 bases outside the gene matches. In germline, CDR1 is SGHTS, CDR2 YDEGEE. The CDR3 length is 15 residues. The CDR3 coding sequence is TGTGCCAGCAGCCTTCGCAAGACAGGGAATCAGCCCCAGCATTTT. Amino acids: CASSLRKTGNQPQHF.

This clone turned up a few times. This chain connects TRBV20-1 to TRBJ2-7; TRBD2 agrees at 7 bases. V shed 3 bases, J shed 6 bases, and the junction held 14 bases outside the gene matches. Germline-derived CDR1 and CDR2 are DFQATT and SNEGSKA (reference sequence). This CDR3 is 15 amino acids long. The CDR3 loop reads CSASPLAGRLFEQYF. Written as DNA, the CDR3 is TGCAGTGCTAGTCCATTAGCGGGCCGCCTTTTCGAGCAGTACTTC.

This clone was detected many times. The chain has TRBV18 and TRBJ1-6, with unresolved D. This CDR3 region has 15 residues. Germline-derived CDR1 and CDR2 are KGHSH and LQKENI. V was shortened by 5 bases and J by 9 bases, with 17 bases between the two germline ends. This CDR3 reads CASSSRKATLSPLHF. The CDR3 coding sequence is TGTGCCAGCTCATCCCGTAAAGCTACTCTTTCACCCCTCCACTTT.

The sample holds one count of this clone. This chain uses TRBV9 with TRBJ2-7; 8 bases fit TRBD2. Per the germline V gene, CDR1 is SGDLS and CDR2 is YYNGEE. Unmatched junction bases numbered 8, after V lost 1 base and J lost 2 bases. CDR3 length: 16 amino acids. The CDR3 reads CASSVSPAGGTYEQYF. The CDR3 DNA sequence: TGTGCCAGCAGCGTATCACCGGCGGGGGGAACCTACGAGCAGTACTTC.

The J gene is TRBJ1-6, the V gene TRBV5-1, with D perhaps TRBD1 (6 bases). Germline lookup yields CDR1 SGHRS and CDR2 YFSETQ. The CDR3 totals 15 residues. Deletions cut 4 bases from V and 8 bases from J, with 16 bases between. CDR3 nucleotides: TGCGCCAGCAGCCCTGAAGGCAGGGGTCATTCACCCCTCCACTTT. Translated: CASSPEGRGHSPLHF.

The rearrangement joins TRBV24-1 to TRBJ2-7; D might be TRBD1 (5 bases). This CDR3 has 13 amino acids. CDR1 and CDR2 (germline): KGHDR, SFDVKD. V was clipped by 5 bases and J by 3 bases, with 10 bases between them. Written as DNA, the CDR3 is TGTGCCACCAGTGTCGATGACAGCTACGAGCAGTACTTC. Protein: CATSVDDSYEQYF.

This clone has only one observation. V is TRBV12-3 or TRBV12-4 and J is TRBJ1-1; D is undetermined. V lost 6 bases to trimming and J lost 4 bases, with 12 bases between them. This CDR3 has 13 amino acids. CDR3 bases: TGTGCCAGCAGCTCACCGCCGGGCACTGAAGCTTTCTTT. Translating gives CASSSPPGTEAFF.

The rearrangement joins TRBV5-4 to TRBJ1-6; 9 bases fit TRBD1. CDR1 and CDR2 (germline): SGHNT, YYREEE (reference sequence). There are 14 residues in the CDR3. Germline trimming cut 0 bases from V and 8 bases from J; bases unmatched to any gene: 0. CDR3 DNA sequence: TGTGCCAGCAGCTTGGGGACAGGGGATTCACCCCTCCACTTT. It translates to CASSLGTGDSPLHF.

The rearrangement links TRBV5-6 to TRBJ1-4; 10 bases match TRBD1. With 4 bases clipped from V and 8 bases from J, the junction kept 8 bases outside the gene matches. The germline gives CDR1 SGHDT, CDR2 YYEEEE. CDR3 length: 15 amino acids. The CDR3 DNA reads TGTGCCAGCAGCGATGGGACAGGGGCACAGGAAAAACTGTTTTTT. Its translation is CASSDGTGAQEKLFF.

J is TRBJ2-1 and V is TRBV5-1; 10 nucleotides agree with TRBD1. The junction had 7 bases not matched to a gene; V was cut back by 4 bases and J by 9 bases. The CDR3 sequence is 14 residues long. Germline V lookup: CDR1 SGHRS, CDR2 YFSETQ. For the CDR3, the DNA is TGCGCCAGCAGCCCTGGACAGGGGGGAGGTGAGCAGTTCTTC. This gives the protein CASSPGQGGGEQFF.

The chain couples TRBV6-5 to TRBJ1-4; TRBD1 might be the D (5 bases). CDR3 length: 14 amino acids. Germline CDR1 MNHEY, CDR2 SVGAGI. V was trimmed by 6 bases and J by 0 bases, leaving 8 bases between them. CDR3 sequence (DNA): TGTGCCAGCAGGTGGGGGGCAACTAATGAAAAACTGTTTTTT. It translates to CASRWGATNEKLFF.

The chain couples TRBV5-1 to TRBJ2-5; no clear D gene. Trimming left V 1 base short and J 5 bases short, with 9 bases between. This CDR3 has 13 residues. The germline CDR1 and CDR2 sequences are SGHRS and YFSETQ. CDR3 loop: CASSLYPSETQYF. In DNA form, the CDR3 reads TGCGCCAGCAGCTTGTATCCTTCGGAGACCCAGTACTTC.

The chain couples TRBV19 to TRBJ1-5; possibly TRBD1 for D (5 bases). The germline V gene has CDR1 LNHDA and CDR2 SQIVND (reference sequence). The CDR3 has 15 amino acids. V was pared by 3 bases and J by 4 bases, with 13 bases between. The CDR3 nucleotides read TGTGCCAGTAGTATTGCAGGGATGTTGAATCAGCCCCAGCATTTT. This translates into CASSIAGMLNQPQHF.

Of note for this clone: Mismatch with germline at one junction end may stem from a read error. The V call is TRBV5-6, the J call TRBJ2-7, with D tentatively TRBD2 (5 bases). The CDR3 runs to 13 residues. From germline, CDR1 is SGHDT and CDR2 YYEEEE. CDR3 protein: CATSLGSSYEQYF. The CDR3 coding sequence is TGTGCCACCAGCTTAGGGAGCTCCTACGAGCAGTACTTC.

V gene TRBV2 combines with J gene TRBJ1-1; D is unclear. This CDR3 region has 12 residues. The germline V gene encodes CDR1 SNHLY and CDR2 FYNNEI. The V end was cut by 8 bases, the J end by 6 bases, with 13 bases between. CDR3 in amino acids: CASHSQDAEAFF. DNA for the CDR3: TGTGCCAGCCATTCTCAGGATGCTGAAGCTTTCTTT.

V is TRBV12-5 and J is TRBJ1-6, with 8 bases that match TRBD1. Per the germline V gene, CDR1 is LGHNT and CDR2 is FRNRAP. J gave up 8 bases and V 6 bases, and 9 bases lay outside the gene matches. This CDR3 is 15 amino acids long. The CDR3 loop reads CASGADRVRDSPLHF. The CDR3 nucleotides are TGTGCTAGTGGCGCGGACAGGGTTAGAGATTCACCCCTCCACTTT.

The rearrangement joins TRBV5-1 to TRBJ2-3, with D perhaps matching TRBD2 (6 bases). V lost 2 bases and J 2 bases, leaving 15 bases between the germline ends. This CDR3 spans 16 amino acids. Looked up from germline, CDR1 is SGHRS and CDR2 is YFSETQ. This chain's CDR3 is CASSLWRGGTTDTQYF. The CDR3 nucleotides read TGCGCCAGCAGCTTATGGCGGGGCGGTACCACAGATACGCAGTATTTT.

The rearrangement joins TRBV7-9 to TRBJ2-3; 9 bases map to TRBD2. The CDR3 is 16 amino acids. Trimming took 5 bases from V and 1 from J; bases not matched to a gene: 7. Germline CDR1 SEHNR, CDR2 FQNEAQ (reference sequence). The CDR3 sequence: CASSPNSGRGTDTQYF. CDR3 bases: TGTGCCAGCAGCCCGAATAGCGGGAGAGGCACAGATACGCAGTATTTT.

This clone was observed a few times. CDR3 DNA: TGTGCCAGCAGTCCACTCGGGACACCGGGAGGCTACACCTTC. It is translated as CASSPLGTPGGYTF. The chain is built from TRBV27 and TRBJ1-2; possibly TRBD1 for D (6 bases). In germline, CDR1 is MNHEY, CDR2 SMNVEV (reference sequence). This CDR3 comprises 14 residues. The V and J ends lost 5 bases and 8 bases respectively, with 18 bases between them.

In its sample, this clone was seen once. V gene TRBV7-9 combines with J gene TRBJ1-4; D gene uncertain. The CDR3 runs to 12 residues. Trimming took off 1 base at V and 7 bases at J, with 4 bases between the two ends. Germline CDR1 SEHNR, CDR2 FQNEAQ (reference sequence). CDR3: CASSLGAEKLFF. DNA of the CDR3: TGTGCCAGCAGCTTAGGGGCTGAAAAACTGTTTTTT.

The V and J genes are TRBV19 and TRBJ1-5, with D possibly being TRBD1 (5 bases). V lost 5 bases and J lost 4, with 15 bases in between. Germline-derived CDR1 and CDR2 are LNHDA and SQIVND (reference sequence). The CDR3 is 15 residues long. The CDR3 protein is CASSFHRRQNQPQHF. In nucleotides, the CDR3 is TGTGCCAGTAGTTTTCACAGGAGACAAAATCAGCCCCAGCATTTT.

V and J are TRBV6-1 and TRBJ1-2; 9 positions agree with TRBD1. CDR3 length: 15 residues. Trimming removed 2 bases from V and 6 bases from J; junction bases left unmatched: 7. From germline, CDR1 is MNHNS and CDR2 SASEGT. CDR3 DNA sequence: TGTGCCAGCAGTGAACCGGGACAGGGTATCAATGGCTACACCTTC. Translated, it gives CASSEPGQGINGYTF.

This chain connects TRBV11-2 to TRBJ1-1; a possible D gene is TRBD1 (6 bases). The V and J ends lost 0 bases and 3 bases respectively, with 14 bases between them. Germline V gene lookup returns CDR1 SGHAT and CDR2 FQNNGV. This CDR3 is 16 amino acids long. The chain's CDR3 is CASSLDLQGEDTEAFF. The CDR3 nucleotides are TGTGCCAGCAGCTTAGATCTACAGGGAGAGGACACTGAAGCTTTCTTT.

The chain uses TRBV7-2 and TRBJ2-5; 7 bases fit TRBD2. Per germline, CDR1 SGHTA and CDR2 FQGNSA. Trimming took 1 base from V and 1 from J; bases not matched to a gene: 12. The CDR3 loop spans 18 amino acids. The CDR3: CASSLGNRRGNVQETQYF. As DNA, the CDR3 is TGTGCCAGCAGCTTAGGAAACCGGCGGGGGAACGTCCAAGAGACCCAGTACTTC. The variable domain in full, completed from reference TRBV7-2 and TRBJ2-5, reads GAGVSQSPSNKVTEKGKDVELRCDPISGHTALYWYRQSLGQGLEFLIYFQGNSAPDKSGLPSDRFSAERTGGSVSTLTIQRTQQEDSAVYLCASSLGNRRGNVQETQYFGPGTRLLVL.

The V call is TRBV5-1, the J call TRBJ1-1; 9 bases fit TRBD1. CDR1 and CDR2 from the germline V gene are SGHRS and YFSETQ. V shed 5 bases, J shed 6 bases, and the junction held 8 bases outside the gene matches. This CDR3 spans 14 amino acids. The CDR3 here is CASSRQGDGAEAFF. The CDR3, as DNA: TGCGCCAGCAGTCGACAGGGGGACGGGGCTGAAGCTTTCTTT.

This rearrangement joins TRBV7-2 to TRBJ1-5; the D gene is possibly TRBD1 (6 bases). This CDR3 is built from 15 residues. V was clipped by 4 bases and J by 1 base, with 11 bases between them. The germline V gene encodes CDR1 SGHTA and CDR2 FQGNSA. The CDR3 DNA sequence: TGTGCCAGCAGCTCAGGGGTAGTGAGCAATCAGCCCCAGCATTTT. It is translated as CASSSGVVSNQPQHF.

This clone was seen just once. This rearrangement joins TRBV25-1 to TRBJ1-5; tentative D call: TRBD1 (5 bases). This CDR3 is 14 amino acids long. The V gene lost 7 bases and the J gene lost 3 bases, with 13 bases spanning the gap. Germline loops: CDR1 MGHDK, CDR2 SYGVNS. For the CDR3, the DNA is TGTGCCAGCAAAGGGCCAGGGATCAATCAGCCCCAGCATTTT. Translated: CASKGPGINQPQHF. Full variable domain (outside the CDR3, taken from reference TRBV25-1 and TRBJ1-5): EADIYQTPRYLVIGTGKKITLECSQTMGHDKMYWYQQDPGMELHLIHYSYGVNSTEKGDLSSESTVSRIRTEHFPLTLESARPSHTSQYLCASKGPGINQPQHFGDGTRLSIL.

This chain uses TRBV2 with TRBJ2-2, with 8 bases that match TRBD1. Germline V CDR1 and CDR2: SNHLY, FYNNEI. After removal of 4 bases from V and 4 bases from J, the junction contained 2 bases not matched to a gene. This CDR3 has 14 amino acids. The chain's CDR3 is CASSGDRGTGELFF. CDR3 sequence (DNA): TGTGCCAGCAGTGGAGACAGGGGCACCGGGGAGCTGTTTTTT.